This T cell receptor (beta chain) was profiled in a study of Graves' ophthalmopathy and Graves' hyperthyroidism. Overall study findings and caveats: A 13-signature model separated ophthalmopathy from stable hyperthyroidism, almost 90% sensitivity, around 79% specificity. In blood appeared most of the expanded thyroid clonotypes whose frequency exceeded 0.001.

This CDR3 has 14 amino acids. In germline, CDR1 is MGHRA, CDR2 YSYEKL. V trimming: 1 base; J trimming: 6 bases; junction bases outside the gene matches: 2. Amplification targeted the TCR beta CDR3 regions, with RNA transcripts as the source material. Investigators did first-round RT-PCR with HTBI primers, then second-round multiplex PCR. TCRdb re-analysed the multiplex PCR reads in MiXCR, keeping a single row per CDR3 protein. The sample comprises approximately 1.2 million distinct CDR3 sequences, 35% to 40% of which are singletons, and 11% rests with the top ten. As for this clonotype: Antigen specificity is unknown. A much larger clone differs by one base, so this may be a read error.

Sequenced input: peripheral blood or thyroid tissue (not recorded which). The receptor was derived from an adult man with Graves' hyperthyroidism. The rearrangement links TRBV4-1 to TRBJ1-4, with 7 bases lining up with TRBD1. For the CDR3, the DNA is TGCGCCAGCAGCCAAGGACAGGGTTATGAAAAACTGTTTTTT. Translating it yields CASSQGQGYEKLFF.